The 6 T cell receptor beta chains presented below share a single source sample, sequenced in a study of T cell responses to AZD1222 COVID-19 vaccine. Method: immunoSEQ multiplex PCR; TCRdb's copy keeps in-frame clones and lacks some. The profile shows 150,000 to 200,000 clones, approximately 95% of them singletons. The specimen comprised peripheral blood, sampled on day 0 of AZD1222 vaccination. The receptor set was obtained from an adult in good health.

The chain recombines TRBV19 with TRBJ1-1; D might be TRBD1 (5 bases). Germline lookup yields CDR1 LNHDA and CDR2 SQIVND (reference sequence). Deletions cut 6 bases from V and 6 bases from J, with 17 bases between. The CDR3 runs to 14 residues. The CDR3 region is CASSKQASYPEAFF. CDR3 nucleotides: TGTGCCAGTAGCAAACAGGCTTCTTACCCTGAAGCTTTCTTT.

The CDR3 is CASSLGQGETQYF. CDR3 DNA sequence: TGTGCCAGCAGCTTGGGACAGGGAGAGACCCAGTACTTC. The chain links TRBV7-2 to TRBJ2-5; 9 nucleotides agree with TRBD1. The V segment lost 3 bases and the J segment 4 bases; nucleotides outside the gene matches: 0. The CDR3 spans 13 residues. Germline CDR1 is SGHTA and CDR2 is FQGNSA.

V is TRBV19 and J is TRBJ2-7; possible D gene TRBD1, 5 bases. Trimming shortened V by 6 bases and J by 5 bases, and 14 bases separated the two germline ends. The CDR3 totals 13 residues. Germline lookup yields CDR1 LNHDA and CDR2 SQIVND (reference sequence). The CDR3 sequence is CASRPQGAHEQYF. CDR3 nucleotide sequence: TGTGCCAGTAGGCCGCAGGGTGCCCACGAGCAGTACTTC.

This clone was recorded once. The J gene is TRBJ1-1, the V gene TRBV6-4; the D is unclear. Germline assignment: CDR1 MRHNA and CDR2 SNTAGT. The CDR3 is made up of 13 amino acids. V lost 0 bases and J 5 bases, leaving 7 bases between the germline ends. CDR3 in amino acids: CASSDSTGTEAFF. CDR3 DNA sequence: TGTGCCAGCAGTGACTCGACGGGGACTGAAGCTTTCTTT.

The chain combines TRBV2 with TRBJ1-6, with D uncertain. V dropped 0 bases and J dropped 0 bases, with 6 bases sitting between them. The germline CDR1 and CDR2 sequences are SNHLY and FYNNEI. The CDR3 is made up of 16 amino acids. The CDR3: CASSEARSSYNSPLHF. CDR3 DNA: TGTGCCAGCAGTGAAGCGCGGAGCTCCTATAATTCACCCCTCCACTTT.

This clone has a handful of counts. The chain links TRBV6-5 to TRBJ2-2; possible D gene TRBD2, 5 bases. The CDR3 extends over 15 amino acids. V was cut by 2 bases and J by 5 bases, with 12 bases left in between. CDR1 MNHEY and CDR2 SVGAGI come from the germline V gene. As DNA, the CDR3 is TGTGCCAGCAGTTACGCGGGTATTCGGACCGGGGAGCTGTTTTTT. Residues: CASSYAGIRTGELFF.